The T cell receptor beta chain described here comes from a study of CD8 T cells in ankylosing spondylitis. Study conclusions and caveats: Researchers reportedly found disease-linked clones significantly enriched in matched ankylosing spondylitis synovial fluid.

Per the germline V gene, CDR1 is SNHLY and CDR2 is FYNNEI. This CDR3 is built from 11 residues. V was shortened by 2 bases and J by 9 bases, with 5 bases between the two germline ends. Concerning this clonotype itself: The antigen remains undetermined. Given a much more abundant clone one base away, this may be a read error.

Libraries for TCR beta were made by quantitative 5'-RACE with molecular barcodes. TCRdb fed the 5' RACE reads into MiXCR, producing one record per CDR3 protein. The repertoire holds 210,000 or so distinct CDR3 sequences, with around 8% as singletons. Sequenced material: blood, either unsorted or a sorted T cell fraction (not recorded which). This clonotype was sampled from a female donor with ankylosing spondylitis or in good health (not recorded which). The chain combines TRBV2 with TRBJ2-1; D unclear. The CDR3 sequence is CASSEFAEQFF. The DNA of the CDR3 is TGTGCCAGCAGTGAATTTGCTGAGCAGTTCTTC. Based on the CDR3 plus reference TRBV2 and TRBJ2-1, the full variable domain is EPEVTQTPSHQVTQMGQEVILRCVPISNHLYFYWYRQILGQKVEFLVSFYNNEISEKSEIFDDQFSVERPDGSNFTLKIRSTKLEDSAMYFCASSEFAEQFFGPGTRLTVL.